One TCR beta chain is described in this entry. Its specificity is not known. With random hexamers, reverse transcription was performed on about 0.5 to 1 ug of RNA. TCR beta CDR3 was amplified by immunoSEQ covering 54 Vbeta and 13 Jbeta. TCRdb re-called the immunoSEQ multiplex PCR reads with MiXCR, one entry per CDR3 protein. The data show 100,000 to 150,000 distinct CDR3 sequences, with 90% to 95% seen just once and 0.093% held by the top ten. The data were taken from a study of CD8 T cells in Susac syndrome. Study-wide results and limits: As acknowledged by the study, its TCR sequencing and HLA analysis included a relatively small number of individuals.

Those who served as multiple sclerosis controls were treatment-naive patients with stable or active relapsing-remitting disease. Negative isolation was used for CD8+ and CD4+ T cells and FACS enrichment for TEMRA cells. V was clipped by 4 bases and J by 9 bases; unmatched bases: 8. CDR1 is SGHDN and CDR2 is FVKESK in the germline V gene. The CDR3 has 14 residues. The chain combines TRBV14 with TRBJ2-1; 8 nucleotides line up with TRBD2. This TCR was recovered from a human donor with multiple sclerosis. The sequencing input was CD4+ T cells from PBMCs. The CDR3 DNA follows: TGTGCCAGCAGCCCCGTGACTAGCGTCGGTGAGCAGTTCTTC. Translating it yields CASSPVTSVGEQFF.